Reported below is one TCR beta chain. With 2 bases removed from V and 2 bases from J, the gap between germline ends came to 23 bases. Per the germline V gene, CDR1 is LGHNT and CDR2 is FRNRAP. This CDR3 spans 19 amino acids. This sample was included in a study of blood T cell repertoires in COVID-19. Study in general: Sites in the United States, Italy and Spain provided acute and convalescent COVID-19 samples. Sample material is recorded as cDNA or gDNA derived from T cells, B-cell-depleted T cells, or PBMCs.

Method: immunoSEQ multiplex PCR; TCRdb's copy keeps in-frame clones and lacks some. This table holds around 150,000 clones, 75% to 90% found once. The chain couples TRBV12-5 to TRBJ2-3, with D possibly matching TRBD1 (6 bases). Input material: PBMCs or T cells enriched from blood (not recorded which). The origin of this receptor is a woman in her sixties who had recovered from COVID-19. The CDR3 spells CASGLTTPGKGVPTDTQYF. Here the CDR3 DNA reads TGTGCTAGTGGTTTGACTACTCCGGGGAAGGGGGTCCCCACAGATACGCAGTATTTT.